Included here is one T cell receptor (beta chain) sequence, with context. This clone was observed a single time. Its antigen is not yet known. No base quality values were provided; no much bigger clone lies one nucleotide off. This sample is drawn from a study of CD4 T cells in relation to SARS-CoV-2 and coronaviruses (dated by TCRdb to about 2021). Broadly, across the study: In the ViraFEST assay, PBMCs were grown with antigen for approximately 11 days, and TCR beta CDR3s were then sequenced to identify antigen-specific clonal expansions. For other donors in the study, expansion assays were sequenced with a different, Illumina-based TCR-beta assay. At the level of individual TCR clonotypes, the study evaluated whether memory CD4+ T cells crossreact between the spike proteins of SARS-CoV-2 and those of common cold coronaviruses. The Adaptive Biotechnologies TCR-sequencing kit was used for samples from a few pre-COVID donors and for the naive versus memory experiments, whereas the other data were Illumina-based. The negative reference condition was either a culture with an HIV-1 Nef peptide pool or a culture with no peptide. HLA restriction was mapped for shared crossreactive spike epitopes using patient-derived lymphoblastoid cell lines. What the research found in general, with its limitations: Around two thirds of donors had memory CD4+ clonotypes that crossrecognized SARS-CoV-2 and at least one common cold coronavirus spike. Since the crossreactivity analysis centred on spike protein, crossreactivity against other viral proteins was not assessed. Significantly weaker SARS-CoV-2-driven expansion was shown by crossreactive clones than by monoreactive clones, consistent with antigenic imprinting. No donor contributed both pre-pandemic and post-infection samples, which limited tracing the source of pre-existing responses. The study was limited by small numbers of patients and tested TCRs.

In the germline V gene, CDR1 corresponds to SGHDT and CDR2 to YYEEEE. V sheds 0 bases and J sheds 9 bases, leaving 4 bases between their ends. Including the terminal cysteine and phenylalanine, the CDR3 comprises 11 residues. Only the CDR3 part of the read is kept: 33 bases, read in frame from the first base. The method was the immunoSEQ multiplex PCR assay. Per the authors' processing: During preprocessing, nonproductive sequences were discarded, as were any CDR3s that did not begin with C, did not end with F or W, or were shorter than 7 amino acids. The MANAFEST web app identified antigen-specific clonotypes based on expansion compared with the reference and other culture wells. To be counted as positive, a clone had to show significant expansion compared with the reference culture, at an FDR below 0.05, in 2 of 3 replicate wells. Positive clones also required significant expansion versus all other tandem wells and an odds ratio above 5. CDR3 homology was measured as pairwise Levenshtein distance, computed with the stringdist R package after trimming three terminal residues from each end. Drawn from immuneACCESS, this table holds only the in-frame rearrangements with V and J called that TCRdb kept. Clones are partly lost; checked studies trace under half to an unresolved V gene and leave the rest unexplained. D and trimming were read from the DNA, whereas the V and J calls and clone size are those reported in that table. The sample table contains around 24,000 clones; only one count was recorded for about four fifths of them. The top ten clonotypes cover over 9.5% of the sample.

CD4+ T cells from unexposed donors were collected before the COVID-19 pandemic (2011-2018). Following 10 days of culture, the EasySep CD4+ T cell isolation kit was used to isolate CD4+ T cells. Unexposed donor CD4+ T cells were tested for reactivity to SARS-CoV-2 S and N and four common cold coronavirus spike pools, as cell number allowed. Each well received approximately 2.2 million PBMCs, cultured in IMDM supplemented with approximately 4.5% human AB serum and roughly 10 IU/ml IL-2. Half of the culture medium was replaced with fresh IL-2-containing medium on days 3 and 7. Triplicate replicate wells were generally used for each peptide culture condition. Leukapheresis product for the unexposed donors was purchased commercially. PBMCs were isolated from leukapheresis product or whole blood by Ficoll-Paque PLUS gradient centrifugation. PBMCs were either cryopreserved at -140 degrees C or used fresh in the expansion assay. The QIAamp Micro DNA Kit was used to extract genomic DNA from the CD4+ T cells.

Sample: CD4+ T cells from PBMCs, cultured in vitro. The chain employs TRBV5-6 and TRBJ2-1; no D gene call is confident. The receptor's source is a human donor in good health. The DNA sequence reads TGTGCCAGCAGCTTGGAAGGTGAGCAGTTCTTC. The resulting protein is CASSLEGEQFF.